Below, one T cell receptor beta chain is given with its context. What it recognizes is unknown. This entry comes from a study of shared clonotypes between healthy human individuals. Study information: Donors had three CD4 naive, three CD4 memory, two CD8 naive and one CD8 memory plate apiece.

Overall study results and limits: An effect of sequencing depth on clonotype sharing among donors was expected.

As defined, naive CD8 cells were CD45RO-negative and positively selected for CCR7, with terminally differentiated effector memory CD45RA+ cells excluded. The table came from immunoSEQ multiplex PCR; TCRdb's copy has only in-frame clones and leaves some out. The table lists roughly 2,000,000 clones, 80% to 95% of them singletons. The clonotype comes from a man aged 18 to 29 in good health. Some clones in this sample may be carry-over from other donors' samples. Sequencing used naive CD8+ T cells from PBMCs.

The chain's CDR3 is CASSQGGPMSSYNEQFF. The DNA of the CDR3 is TGCGCCAGCAGCCAGGGAGGGCCGATGAGCTCCTACAATGAGCAGTTCTTC. The rearrangement joins TRBV4-1 to TRBJ2-1; 7 nucleotides line up with TRBD2. V was pared by 3 bases and J by 0 bases, with 8 bases of the junction left unmatched. Germline assignment: CDR1 MGHRA and CDR2 YSYEKL. This CDR3 is built from 17 residues.